The 23 T cell receptor beta chains below all came from one sample that was sequenced in a study of blood T cell repertoires in COVID-19. TCRdb keeps only in-frame clones here, not all; method: immunoSEQ multiplex PCR. There are 200,000 to 250,000 clones in the sample; around 86% occur only once, and around 6.5% lies in the top ten. Source material: peripheral blood. These receptors were taken from a man aged 55-75 years who had recovered from COVID-19.

The chain is built from TRBV19 and TRBJ2-7; no reliable D call. Germline V gene sequence: CDR1 LNHDA, CDR2 SQIVND (reference sequence). Trimming left V 1 base short and J 5 bases short, with 18 bases between. The CDR3 contains 16 residues. In nucleotides, the CDR3 is TGTGCCAGTAGTATAGTTAGCCCTCCCAGCTTGGACGAGCAGTACTTC. Its protein product is CASSIVSPPSLDEQYF.

This chain uses TRBV10-3 with TRBJ1-6, with 11 bases fitting TRBD1. The CDR3 spans 15 residues. Germline lookup yields CDR1 ENHRY and CDR2 SYGVKD. V trimming: 7 bases; J trimming: 6 bases; junction bases outside the gene matches: 5. The CDR3 DNA follows: TGTGCCATCAAGTCCGGGACAGGGGGTAATTCACCCCTCCACTTT. The encoded protein is CAIKSGTGGNSPLHF.

This chain joins TRBV4-2 and TRBJ1-6, with 11 bases aligning to TRBD1. CDR3 size: 15 residues. Germline loops: CDR1 LGHNA, CDR2 YNFKEQ. V shed 3 bases, J shed 7 bases, and the junction held 2 bases outside the gene matches. CDR3 in DNA: TGTGCCAGCAGCCAGCGGACAGGGGGCAATTCACCCCTCCACTTT. As protein: CASSQRTGGNSPLHF.

V and J are TRBV14 and TRBJ1-2; tentative D call: TRBD1 (6 bases). The CDR3 has 14 amino acids. V was trimmed by 0 bases and J by 8 bases, leaving 13 bases between them. Germline V gene lookup returns CDR1 SGHDN and CDR2 FVKESK. CDR3 DNA sequence: TGTGCCAGCAGCCAAGATAGGGGGAGAATCGGCTACACCTTC. It yields the protein CASSQDRGRIGYTF.

The CDR3 is CASSEVPGDTEAFF. The CDR3 coding sequence is TGTGCCAGCAGTGAAGTCCCAGGGGACACTGAAGCTTTCTTT. The rearrangement links TRBV6-1 to TRBJ1-1; the D gene is possibly TRBD1 (6 bases). Germline V gives CDR1 MNHNS, CDR2 SASEGT. V was clipped by 1 base and J by 3 bases, with 9 bases between them. This CDR3 has 14 amino acids.

This clone was observed a few times. V usage is TRBV6-6 and J usage is TRBJ2-7; 7 bases match TRBD2. With V trimmed by 7 bases and J by 0 bases, 3 bases remained unmatched. This CDR3 contains 13 residues. From germline, CDR1 is MNHNY and CDR2 SVGAGI (reference sequence). The CDR3 sequence: CASIGGSSYEQYF. Written as DNA, the CDR3 is TGTGCCAGCATCGGCGGGAGCTCCTACGAGCAGTACTTC.

This chain links TRBV6-5 with TRBJ2-2; D may be TRBD1 (5 bases). The CDR3 length is 15 residues. Germline V gene lookup returns CDR1 MNHEY and CDR2 SVGAGI. The ends were cut back, 2 bases at V and 4 bases at J, with 11 bases in the middle. The CDR3 region is CASSYGQGSTGELFF. The DNA of the CDR3 is TGTGCCAGCAGTTACGGCCAGGGATCCACCGGGGAGCTGTTTTTT.

CDR3 in amino acids: CATSRDDKGKKLFF. The CDR3 DNA reads TGTGCCACCAGCAGAGATGACAAGGGGAAAAAACTGTTTTTT. The rearrangement links TRBV15 to TRBJ1-4; D perhaps matches TRBD1 (5 bases). CDR3 length equals 14 residues. The V gene lost 0 bases and the J gene lost 9 bases, with 11 bases spanning the gap. Germline CDR1 is LNHNV and CDR2 is YYDKDF (reference sequence).

This chain uses TRBV5-4 with TRBJ2-2, with TRBD2 matching over 9 bases. The ends lost 3 bases at V and 5 bases at J; junction bases unmatched: 2. CDR3 length: 14 amino acids. Germline values: CDR1 SGHNT, CDR2 YYREEE (reference sequence). The CDR3 region has the DNA TGTGCCAGCAGCTCGGGACTAGCAACCGGGGAGCTGTTTTTT. Its protein product is CASSSGLATGELFF.

The rearrangement uses TRBV18 and TRBJ2-1; 9 positions agree with TRBD2. Germline values: CDR1 KGHSH, CDR2 LQKENI. The CDR3 is 17 residues long. J gave up 4 bases and V 6 bases, and 13 bases lay outside the gene matches. The CDR3 region is CASSPPSGTSWYNEQFF. CDR3 coding DNA: TGTGCCAGCTCTCCCCCTAGCGGGACTTCATGGTACAATGAGCAGTTCTTC.

The chain is built from TRBV16 and TRBJ2-1; no clear D. CDR1 KGHSY and CDR2 FQNENV come from the germline V gene. V lost 0 bases to trimming and J lost 4 bases, with 7 bases between them. The CDR3 length is 14 residues. The CDR3 DNA reads TGTGCCAGCAGCCAATCCCAGGTTTACAATGAGCAGTTCTTC. Amino acids: CASSQSQVYNEQFF.

The rearrangement uses TRBV6-1 and TRBJ2-7; 8 bases fit TRBD1. CDR3 length: 14 amino acids. V shed 3 bases and J 4 bases; nucleotides not matched to a gene: 5. Germline values: CDR1 MNHNS, CDR2 SASEGT. CDR3 bases: TGTGCCAGCAGTGATGGGACAGGTCTATACGAGCAGTACTTC. Encoded protein: CASSDGTGLYEQYF.

CDR3 nucleotides: TGTGCCAGCAGCCTGGGACTAGCGGGAGTGGAGACCCAGTACTTC. Translation gives CASSLGLAGVETQYF. This chain joins TRBV11-2 and TRBJ2-5, with 14 bases lining up with TRBD2. Germline V gene data show CDR1 as SGHAT and CDR2 as FQNNGV. V gave up 5 bases and J gave up 5 bases; unmatched junction bases: 4. The length of the CDR3 is 15 residues.

The chain links TRBV28 to TRBJ2-7; 12 bases align to TRBD1. Losses at the gene ends were 6 bases for V and 7 bases for J; bases not matched to a gene: 10. The CDR3 totals 15 residues. Germline V gene lookup returns CDR1 MDHEN and CDR2 SYDVKM. The CDR3: CASSLPGQGAREQYF. DNA of the CDR3: TGTGCCAGCAGCCTCCCGGGACAGGGGGCGAGAGAGCAGTACTTC.

This chain connects TRBV2 to TRBJ1-5; no definite D call. The CDR3 sequence is 14 residues long. Germline-derived CDR1 and CDR2 are SNHLY and FYNNEI. Trimming took 8 bases from V and 0 from J, leaving 11 bases between them. CDR3 sequence: CASSTGNSNQPQHF. The CDR3 DNA follows: TGTGCCAGCTCGACGGGGAATAGCAATCAGCCCCAGCATTTT. The whole variable domain, filled in from reference TRBV2 and TRBJ1-5, reads EPEVTQTPSHQVTQMGQEVILRCVPISNHLYFYWYRQILGQKVEFLVSFYNNEISEKSEIFDDQFSVERPDGSNFTLKIRSTKLEDSAMYFCASSTGNSNQPQHFGDGTRLSIL.

This chain joins TRBV6-2 or TRBV6-3 and TRBJ2-2; no clear D. The V gene's germline CDR1 is MNHEY and CDR2 SVGEGT. Trimming left V 2 bases short and J 2 bases short, with 9 bases between. CDR3 length: 15 amino acids. CDR3 in DNA: TGTGCCAGCAGTTACGGGCCCGGCAACACCGGGGAGCTGTTTTTT. Translation: CASSYGPGNTGELFF.

CDR3 nucleotides: TGTGCCAGCAGCTCCGATACAGGGGGCTCCTACGAGCAGTACTTC. Translated: CASSSDTGGSYEQYF. The V and J genes are TRBV5-6 and TRBJ2-7; 8 bases line up with TRBD1. This CDR3 comprises 15 residues. The germline CDR1 and CDR2 sequences are SGHDT and YYEEEE. With V trimmed by 3 bases and J by 0 bases, 5 bases remained unmatched.

This clone was seen just once. The chain employs TRBV9 and TRBJ2-3; TRBD1 matches at 7 bases. Trimming cost V 2 bases and J 6 bases; bases outside gene matches: 3. The germline CDR1 and CDR2 sequences are SGDLS and YYNGEE. The length of the CDR3 is 13 residues. CDR3 in amino acids: CASSVDRVDTQYF. In DNA, the CDR3 is TGTGCCAGCAGCGTCGACAGGGTTGATACGCAGTATTTT.

The chain uses TRBV6-6 and TRBJ2-2; 9 positions agree with TRBD2. Germline CDR1 is MNHNY and CDR2 is SVGAGI (reference sequence). The CDR3 spans 18 residues. V was pared by 5 bases and J by 1 base, with 11 bases of the junction left unmatched. The chain's CDR3 is CASSPWVAGALNTGELFF. The DNA for the CDR3 is TGTGCCAGCAGTCCCTGGGTAGCGGGGGCCTTGAACACCGGGGAGCTGTTTTTT.

The J gene is TRBJ1-1, the V gene TRBV7-8; the match to TRBD1 covers 9 bases. Germline trimming cut 5 bases from V and 4 bases from J; bases unmatched to any gene: 8. Germline CDR1 reads SGHVS; CDR2 reads FQNEAQ. CDR3 length equals 15 residues. The DNA for the CDR3 is TGTGCCAGCAGCCCCCCCCGGACAGGGGTCACTGAAGCTTTCTTT. It yields the protein CASSPPRTGVTEAFF.

The chain recombines TRBV5-1 with TRBJ2-2, with a weak D call TRBD1 (5 bases). Trimming stripped 5 bases from V and 7 bases from J, with 21 bases between. The CDR3 sequence is 16 residues long. Germline V CDR1 and CDR2: SGHRS, YFSETQ. The CDR3 loop reads CASSLDQGRYGGELFF. The CDR3 coding sequence is TGCGCCAGCAGTCTCGACCAGGGAAGGTATGGCGGGGAGCTGTTTTTT.

The chain joins TRBV24-1 to TRBJ2-2; 8 bases agree with TRBD1. Germline CDR1 reads KGHDR; CDR2 reads SFDVKD. There are 16 residues in the CDR3. The junction had 9 bases not matched to a gene; V was cut back by 2 bases and J by 8 bases. In DNA form, the CDR3 reads TGTGCCACCAGTGATTCCCGCAGGGGGCTGGCGGGGGAGCTGTTTTTT. This sequence encodes CATSDSRRGLAGELFF.

The chain recombines TRBV15 with TRBJ2-1, with D perhaps TRBD2 (6 bases). Germline CDR1 LNHNV, CDR2 YYDKDF (reference sequence). The length of the CDR3 is 15 residues. V dropped 1 base and J dropped 7 bases, with 14 bases sitting between them. Here the CDR3 reads CATSRGEVQRNEQFF. The CDR3 DNA follows: TGTGCCACCAGCAGAGGGGAGGTCCAGCGGAATGAGCAGTTCTTC.